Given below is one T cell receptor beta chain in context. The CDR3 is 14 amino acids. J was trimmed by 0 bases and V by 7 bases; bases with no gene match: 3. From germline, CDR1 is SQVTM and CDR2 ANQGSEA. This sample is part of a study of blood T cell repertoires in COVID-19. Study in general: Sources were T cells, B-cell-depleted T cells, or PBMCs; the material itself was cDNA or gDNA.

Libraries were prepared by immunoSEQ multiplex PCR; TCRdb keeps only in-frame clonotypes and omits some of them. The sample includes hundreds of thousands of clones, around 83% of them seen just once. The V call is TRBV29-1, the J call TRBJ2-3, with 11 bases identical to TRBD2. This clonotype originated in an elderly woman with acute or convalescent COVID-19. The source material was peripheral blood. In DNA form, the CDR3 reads TGCAGCGCTGGGACTAGCGGTAGCACAGATACGCAGTATTTT. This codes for CSAGTSGSTDTQYF.